The present entry profiles one T cell receptor beta chain with its context. Its target is not known. This entry is derived from a study of response to subunit inactivated influenza vaccine. Regarding the study as a whole: Each seasonal influenza vaccination recruits few new T cells, the authors suggested.

From the RT-PCR reads, TCRdb called clonotypes with MiXCR, one entry per CDR3 protein. This table holds 450,000 to 600,000 distinct CDR3 sequences, more than 7% found once. The receptor was isolated from a man between 50 and 75 years old who received an inactivated influenza vaccine. This specimen consisted of PBMCs from blood, obtained less than 30 months after vaccination.

As DNA, the CDR3 is TGCAGTGCTAGAGGGGTCGGGGGTCGGAACACTGAAGCTTTCTTT. This gives the protein CSARGVGGRNTEAFF. V gene TRBV20-1 combines with J gene TRBJ1-1, with D perhaps matching TRBD1 (5 bases). The CDR3 extends over 15 amino acids. The germline CDR1 and CDR2 sequences are DFQATT and SNEGSKA (reference sequence). V lost 1 base and J lost 1, with 13 bases in between.